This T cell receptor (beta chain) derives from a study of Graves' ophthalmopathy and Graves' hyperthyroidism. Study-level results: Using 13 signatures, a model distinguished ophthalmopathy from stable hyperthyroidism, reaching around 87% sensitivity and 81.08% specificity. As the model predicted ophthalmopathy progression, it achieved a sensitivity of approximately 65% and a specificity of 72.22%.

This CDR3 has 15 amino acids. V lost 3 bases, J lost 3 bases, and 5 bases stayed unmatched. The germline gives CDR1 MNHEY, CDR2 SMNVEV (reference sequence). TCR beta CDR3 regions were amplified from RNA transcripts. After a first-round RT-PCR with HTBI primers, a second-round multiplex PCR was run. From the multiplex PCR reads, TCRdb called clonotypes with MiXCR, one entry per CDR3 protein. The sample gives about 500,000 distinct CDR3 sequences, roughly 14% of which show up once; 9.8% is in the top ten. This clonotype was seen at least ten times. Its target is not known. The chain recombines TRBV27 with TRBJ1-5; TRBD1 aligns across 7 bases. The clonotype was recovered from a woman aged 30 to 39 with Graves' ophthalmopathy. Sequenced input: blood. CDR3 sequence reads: CASSLVGTVNQPQHF. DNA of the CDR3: TGTGCCAGCAGTTTGGTGGGGACAGTCAATCAGCCCCAGCATTTT.